The T cell receptor beta chain described here comes from a study of shared clonotypes between healthy human individuals. V shed 4 bases and J 5 bases; nucleotides not matched to a gene: 3. This CDR3 comprises 14 residues. Per germline, CDR1 KGHSH and CDR2 LQKENI. Repertoires were generated with immunoSEQ multiplex PCR, while TCRdb's copy carries only in-frame clones and drops some. Among about 1.5 million clones listed, 95% to 99% were seen once. The sample comprised naive CD4+ T cells sorted from blood. Subset in this sample: CD45RA+ positively selected. The gene calls are TRBV18 and TRBJ2-7; 12 bases are a match to TRBD1. This clonotype originated in a man aged 25 to 45 in good health. The CDR3 nucleotides are TGTGCCAGCTCACTACGGGACAGGGGGCACGAGCAGTACTTC. Protein sequence: CASSLRDRGHEQYF.